This T cell receptor (beta chain) was found in a study of blood T cell repertoires in COVID-19. Study as a whole: PBMCs, B-cell-depleted T cells, or T cells were the source of the cDNA or gDNA that made up the material.

Clones were read by immunoSEQ multiplex PCR, and TCRdb kept only the in-frame ones, dropping some. Found here are fewer than 200,000 clones, around nine tenths of them singletons; the top ten hold under 6.5%. Germline values: CDR1 SEHNR, CDR2 FQNEAQ (reference sequence). There are 17 residues in the CDR3. V was pared by 5 bases and J by 0 bases, with 9 bases of the junction left unmatched. Sequencing input: peripheral blood. This clonotype was obtained from a man in his forties or fifties with active or convalescent COVID-19. The chain links TRBV7-9 to TRBJ2-1; 8 bases fit TRBD2. The CDR3 DNA follows: TGTGCCAGCAGCCCACTAGCGGTGCCGAGCTCCTACAATGAGCAGTTCTTC. Translation gives CASSPLAVPSSYNEQFF.